The 7 T cell receptor beta chains below come from one sample, sequenced in a study of T-cell reconstitution after alpha-beta-depleted transplantation in children. This sample's TCRbeta library carried unique molecular identifier barcodes. MiXCR was run by TCRdb on the PCR reads, yielding one entry per CDR3 protein. The data show about 110,000 distinct CDR3 sequences, approximately 10% seen once. The sample in question was PBMCs from the stem cell graft donor, obtained from the stem cell graft. The receptors were gathered from a human donor who donated a stem cell graft to a child with acute lymphoblastic leukemia.

This clonotype was counted many times. This chain links TRBV12-3 or TRBV12-4 with TRBJ1-4; possible D gene TRBD1, 5 bases. V dropped 6 bases and J dropped 4 bases, with 12 bases sitting between them. The CDR3 covers 14 residues. CDR3 nucleotides: TGTGCCAGCAGCTGGGGCAGGAGTAATGAAAAACTGTTTTTT. This gives the protein CASSWGRSNEKLFF.

This clonotype has a count of ten or more. The rearrangement links TRBV5-6 to TRBJ1-6; a weak D match, TRBD1 (5 bases). Germline lookup yields CDR1 SGHDT and CDR2 YYEEEE. Trimming removed 0 bases from V and 7 bases from J, with 14 bases in between. CDR3 length: 16 residues. The CDR3 reads CASSLEPRGGNSPLHF. The CDR3, as DNA: TGTGCCAGCAGCTTGGAACCTCGGGGCGGCAATTCACCCCTCCACTTT. Full variable domain (missing parts from reference TRBV5-6 and TRBJ1-6): DAGVTQSPTHLIKTRGQQVTLRCSPKSGHDTVSWYQQALGQGPQFIFQYYEEEERQRGNFPDRFSGHQFPNYSSELNVNALLLGDSALYLCASSLEPRGGNSPLHFGNGTRLTVT.

This clonotype came up many times. The chain couples TRBV5-1 to TRBJ2-7; 8 bases are shared with TRBD1. The V segment lost 2 bases and the J segment 6 bases; nucleotides outside the gene matches: 7. CDR3 length: 14 amino acids. Germline V gene lookup returns CDR1 SGHRS and CDR2 YFSETQ. CDR3 DNA sequence: TGCGCCAGCAGCTTTCGGACAGGGAAGATCGAGCAGTACTTC. It yields the protein CASSFRTGKIEQYF.

This clonotype was counted ten times or more. The CDR3 bases are TGTGCCAGCAGCTCCCAGGGAACTAGCACAGATACGCAGTATTTT. The encoded protein is CASSSQGTSTDTQYF. This chain joins TRBV7-6 and TRBJ2-3; a possible D gene is TRBD1 (5 bases). Germline V lookup: CDR1 SGHVS, CDR2 FNYEAQ. V lost 4 bases to trimming and J lost 0 bases, with 11 bases between them. The CDR3 length is 15 residues.

Concerning this clonotype itself: Its ends do not fully match the called genes, so a read error is possible. The CDR3 sequence is CVSSPGIYEQYF. The CDR3 coding sequence is TGTGTCAGCAGCCCAGGGATCTACGAGCAGTACTTC. V and J are TRBV6-5 and TRBJ2-7; weak D call: TRBD1 (5 bases). Germline V gene lookup returns CDR1 MNHEY and CDR2 SVGAGI. The CDR3 length is 12 residues.

This clonotype has a count of ten or more. The chain recombines TRBV4-3 with TRBJ2-5; D is unresolved. The CDR3 extends over 13 amino acids. Germline V lookup: CDR1 LGHNA, CDR2 YSLEER. Deletions cut 2 bases from V and 3 bases from J, with 7 bases between. The CDR3 here is CASSQNSEETQYF. The DNA for the CDR3 is TGCGCCAGCAGCCAAAATTCTGAAGAGACCCAGTACTTC.

The table lists this clonotype with many counts. The chain recombines TRBV6-1 with TRBJ2-1; no clear D gene. The CDR3 loop spans 14 amino acids. Trimming took 3 bases from V and 4 from J, leaving 10 bases between them. Per the germline V gene, CDR1 is MNHNS and CDR2 is SASEGT. In nucleotides, the CDR3 is TGTGCCAGCAGTGACATCCCACTGTACAATGAGCAGTTCTTC. Amino acids: CASSDIPLYNEQFF.